This TCR beta chain originates from a study of patients and donors after allogeneic stem cell transplantation. TCRdb reprocessed the RT-PCR reads via MiXCR and lists one record per CDR3 protein. This sample has over 130,000 distinct CDR3 sequences, with roughly 35% found just once. V was pared by 0 bases and J by 0 bases, with 8 bases of the junction left unmatched. CDR1 LGHNA and CDR2 YSLEER come from the germline V gene. This CDR3 has 18 amino acids. This TCR derives from a human donor who was either an allogeneic HSCT recipient or a stem cell or donor lymphocyte infusion donor (not recorded which). It is not recorded whose cells these are; they may come from a transplant donor. Sequencing was carried out using blood, either unsorted or a sorted T cell fraction (not recorded which). The chain links TRBV4-3 to TRBJ2-5; 9 positions match TRBD1. Here the CDR3 DNA reads TGCGCCAGCAGCCAAGATCGACCCGGGACAGGGTACCAAGAGACCCAGTACTTC. Translating it yields CASSQDRPGTGYQETQYF.